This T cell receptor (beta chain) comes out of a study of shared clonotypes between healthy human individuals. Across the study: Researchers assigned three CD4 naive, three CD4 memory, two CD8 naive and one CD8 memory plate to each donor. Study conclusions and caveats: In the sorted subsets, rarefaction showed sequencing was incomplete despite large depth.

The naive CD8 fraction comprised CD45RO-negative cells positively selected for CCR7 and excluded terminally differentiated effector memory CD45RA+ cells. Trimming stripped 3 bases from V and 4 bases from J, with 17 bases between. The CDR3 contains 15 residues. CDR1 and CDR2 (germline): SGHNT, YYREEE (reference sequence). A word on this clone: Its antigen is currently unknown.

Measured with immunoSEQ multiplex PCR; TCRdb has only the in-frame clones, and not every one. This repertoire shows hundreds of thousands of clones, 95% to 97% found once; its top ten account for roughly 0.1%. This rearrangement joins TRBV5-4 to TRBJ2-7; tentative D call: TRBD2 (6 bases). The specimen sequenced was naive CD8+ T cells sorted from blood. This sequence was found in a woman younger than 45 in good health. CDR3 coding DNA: TGTGCCAGCAGCTCCCCCGGGGCGGGACCATACGAGCAGTACTTC. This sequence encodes CASSSPGAGPYEQYF.